This T cell receptor beta chain was recovered during a study of T-cell reconstitution after alpha-beta-depleted transplantation in children. A TCRbeta library incorporating unique molecular identifiers was prepared. Via MiXCR, TCRdb re-called the PCR reads, giving one row per CDR3 protein. The data contain some 600,000 distinct CDR3 sequences, 16% of them singletons. This clonotype was found many times. The source of this sequence is a human donor who donated a stem cell graft to a child with acute myeloid leukemia. The material was PBMCs from the stem cell graft donor, obtained from the stem cell graft.

CDR3 residues: CASSLVLGSNQPQHF. DNA of the CDR3: TGTGCCAGCAGTTTAGTACTGGGTAGCAATCAGCCCCAGCATTTT. This chain links TRBV12-3 or TRBV12-4 with TRBJ1-5, with D unresolved. V lost 1 base and J 0 bases, leaving 7 bases between the germline ends. This CDR3 comprises 15 residues.